The rows below give T cell receptor beta chains drawn from one sample of a study of naive and memory T cell subsets. Each CDR3 protein gets one entry after TCRdb re-called the UMI-ligation and nested PCR reads with MiXCR. The sample includes some 36,000 distinct CDR3 sequences, 13% seen only once; the top ten take 22%. Sequenced input: effector memory CD4+ T cells from blood. The origin of the receptors is a human donor in good health. The CDR3 runs from the conserved cysteine through the conserved F or W. Fields, in order: V gene, J gene, clone size, CDR3 protein. Clone size is shown for a subset of rows, as once, few, many or a class of expanded clone.

>TRBV2|TRBJ1-2|few
CASSEGPRVPGGYTF
>TRBV7-2|TRBJ2-7|many
CASSPHPGEAYEQYF
>TRBV6-2/TRBV6-3|TRBJ2-1|many
CASSKLAGNEQFF
>TRBV7-8|TRBJ1-2|-
CASTEQQGYGYTF
>TRBV24-1|TRBJ2-7|-
CATSDTSGGYEQYF
>TRBV5-1|TRBJ1-4|few
CASSVYQTGRNEKLFF
>TRBV6-5|TRBJ2-6|few
CASSLSSAYSGANVLTF
>TRBV4-2|TRBJ1-3|-
CASSKSGQAISGNTIYF
>TRBV20-1|TRBJ2-1|many
CSARESGGSSYNEQFF
>TRBV7-2|TRBJ1-3|-
CASSFRGGTGNTIYF
>TRBV20-1|TRBJ1-5|-
CSAGQSGGPQHF
>TRBV7-2|TRBJ2-2|many
CASSSQTRAGELFF
>TRBV27|TRBJ2-5|-
CASSPDPDTKETQYF
>TRBV5-5|TRBJ2-1|many
CASSSGTTYNEQFF
>TRBV7-8|TRBJ1-6|many
CASSKGQYNSPLHF